This T cell receptor beta chain was identified during a study of CD8 T cells in Susac syndrome. Roughly 0.45 to 1 ug RNA was reverse transcribed with random hexamers. An immunoSEQ multiplex PCR amplified TCR beta CDR3 over 54 Vbeta and 13 Jbeta. TCRdb analysed the immunoSEQ multiplex PCR reads with MiXCR anew, one entry per CDR3 protein. The sample comprises 150,000 to 200,000 distinct CDR3 sequences, approximately 94% of which are singletons, and approximately 0.09% rests with the top ten. Trimming took 1 base from V and 9 from J, leaving 19 bases between them. Germline V gene sequence: CDR1 LGHDT, CDR2 YNNKEL (reference sequence). The CDR3 is 16 residues long.

This TCR derives from a human donor with multiple sclerosis. This chain connects TRBV3-1 to TRBJ2-1, with a tentative D call TRBD1 (5 bases). Sample: CD4+ T cells from PBMCs. This CDR3 is CASSQGRTQGEGEQFF. The CDR3 coding sequence is TGTGCCAGCAGCCAAGGAAGAACGCAGGGCGAAGGTGAGCAGTTCTTC.